These T cell receptor beta chains were read from a single sample in a study. TCRdb independently ran MiXCR on the 5' RACE reads; one entry per CDR3 protein. Here the sample spans 45,000 to 55,000 distinct CDR3 sequences, approximately 23% being singletons. Sequencing used tumor-infiltrating naive CD4+ T cells sorted from the breast tumor. The receptors here all came from a female donor with breast cancer. CDR3s include the opening cysteine and the closing phenylalanine or tryptophan.

V gene,CDR3 protein
TRBV7-9,CASSLFLVAGAQNIQYF
TRBV6-5,CASSVDRDQPQHF
TRBV7-9,CASSLVRTHTGELFF
TRBV5-1,CASSLGQGGYGYTF
TRBV20-1,CRARDRDRQAFF
TRBV7-9,CASSFRSEQQETQYF
TRBV18,CASSPRQTGDGYTF
TRBV6-5,CASSGTRVRYEQFF
TRBV14,CASSQRTGRSDTQYF
TRBV20-1,CSASGTSGSSYEQYF
TRBV20-1,CSAYFNGRAPETQYF
TRBV20-1,CSAPLRDTQYF
TRBV4-2,CASSQDIGNYEQYF
TRBV20-1,CSAQPPRRYRSTDTQYF
TRBV5-6,CASSITQGGETQYF
TRBV3-1,CASSHSSGYTF
TRBV4-3,CASSQERYNEQFF
TRBV4-2,CASSQKASSYNEQFF
TRBV28,CASSRGRLF
TRBV28,CASRKTGGNQPQHF
TRBV4-1,CASSQAGQKETQYF
TRBV6-6,CASSYSLARDGTSNYGYTF
TRBV28,CASSLRQGEFQPQHF
TRBV3-1,CASSPGSGQYF
TRBV5-1,CASSPGAGGGSYEQYF
TRBV20-1,CSARIVRRVLNEQFF
TRBV7-2,CASSSHPGLLRDTQYF
TRBV20-1,CSARNFRGSNQPQHF
TRBV10-3,CAISETGRGNSYEQYF
TRBV10-3,CAISGQGTGRNEQFF
TRBV12-3/TRBV12-4,CASRTGTGAGYTF